This TCR beta chain was identified in a study of T cells in Graves' hyperthyroidism and ophthalmopathy. TCR beta CDR3 sequences were amplified from RNA transcripts. First-round RT-PCR targeting the TCR CDR3 was performed with the HTBI primer set. From the multiplex PCR reads, TCRdb called clonotypes with MiXCR, one entry per CDR3 protein. The repertoire consists of about 410,000 distinct CDR3 sequences, with roughly 14% occurring once and the leading ten covering around 14%. V shed 2 bases and J 5 bases; nucleotides not matched to a gene: 7. Germline-derived CDR1 and CDR2 are SGHVS and FNYEAQ. The CDR3 runs 15 residues.

The chain is built from TRBV7-6 and TRBJ2-3, with TRBD2 matching over 7 bases. The TCR originated in a man between 18 and 35 years old with Graves' ophthalmopathy. Sequencing used blood. The CDR3 loop is CASSLSSGEGDTQYF. The CDR3 region has the DNA TGTGCCAGCAGCTTATCTAGCGGAGAGGGAGATACGCAGTATTTT. Supplemented by reference TRBV7-6 and TRBJ2-3, the full variable domain reads GAGVSQSPRYKVTKRGQDVALRCDPISGHVSLYWYRQALGQGPEFLTYFNYEAQQDKSGLPNDRFSAERPEGSISTLTIQRTEQRDSAMYRCASSLSSGEGDTQYFGPGTRLTVL.